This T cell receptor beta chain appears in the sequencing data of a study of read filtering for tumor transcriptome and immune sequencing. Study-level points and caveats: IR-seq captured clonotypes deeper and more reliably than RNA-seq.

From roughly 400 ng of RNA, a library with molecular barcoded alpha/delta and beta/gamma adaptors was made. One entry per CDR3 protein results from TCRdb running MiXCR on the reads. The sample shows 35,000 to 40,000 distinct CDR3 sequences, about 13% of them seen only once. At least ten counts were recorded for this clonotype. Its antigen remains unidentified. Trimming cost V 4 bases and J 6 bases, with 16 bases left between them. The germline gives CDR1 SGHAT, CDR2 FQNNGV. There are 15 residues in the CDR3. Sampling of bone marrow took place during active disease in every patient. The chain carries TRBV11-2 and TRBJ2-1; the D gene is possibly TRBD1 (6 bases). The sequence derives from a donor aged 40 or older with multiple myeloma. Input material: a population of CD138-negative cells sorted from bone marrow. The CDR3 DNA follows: TGTGCCAGCAGCTCAACTCGGACCAGGGGCAATGAGCAGTTCTTC. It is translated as CASSSTRTRGNEQFF.